These T cell receptor beta chains were read from a single sample in a study of T cells in Graves' hyperthyroidism and ophthalmopathy. TCRdb called the multiplex PCR reads again in MiXCR, with one record for every CDR3 protein. Among about 540,000 distinct CDR3 sequences listed, about 43% were seen once. Sequencing used peripheral blood or thyroid tissue (not recorded which). Receptors originate from a woman between 18 and 29 years old with Graves' hyperthyroidism. Both conserved end residues are part of each CDR3. A D gene is named only where the DNA matches it firmly. A row's size may be missing; if present it is once, few, many or a size class.

clone size,V gene,D gene,J gene,CDR3 protein,CDR3 DNA
NA,TRBV25-1,NA,TRBJ1-2,CASSLRGGDYGYTF,TGTGCCAGCAGTTTGCGGGGGGGCGACTATGGCTACACCTTC
few,TRBV7-2,NA,TRBJ2-7,CASSLDPTSPGLVEQYF,TGTGCCAGCAGCTTAGATCCCACCAGCCCAGGGTTGGTCGAGCAGTACTTC
many,TRBV12-3/TRBV12-4,NA,TRBJ2-5,CASSYRGGQETQYF,TGTGCCAGCAGTTACAGGGGGGGACAAGAGACCCAGTACTTC
NA,TRBV10-3,TRBD1,TRBJ2-7,CASSLRTGQGYEQYF,TGTGCCAGCAGTTTACGGACCGGACAGGGCTACGAGCAGTACTTC
many,TRBV29-1,NA,TRBJ1-5,CSVQRDSNQPQHF,TGCAGCGTCCAACGGGACAGCAATCAGCCCCAGCATTTT
NA,TRBV7-3,NA,TRBJ2-3,CASSPTVSSTDTQYF,TGTGCCAGCAGCCCGACAGTTTCTAGCACAGATACGCAGTATTTT
NA,TRBV20-1,NA,TRBJ1-4,CSASGTGNEKLFF,TGCAGTGCTTCCGGGACGGGGAATGAAAAACTGTTTTTT
NA,TRBV7-4,NA,TRBJ2-2,CASSEIWTSTNTGELFF,TGTGCCAGCAGTGAAATCTGGACAAGTACGAACACCGGGGAGCTGTTTTTT
NA,TRBV6-1,NA,TRBJ1-5,CASSEPSGDQPQHF,TGTGCCAGCAGTGAGCCGTCAGGGGATCAGCCCCAGCATTTT
NA,TRBV25-1,NA,TRBJ2-5,CASSEVDRDLETQYF,TGTGCCAGCAGTGAGGTGGACCGTGATTTAGAGACCCAGTACTTC
NA,TRBV7-2,TRBD2,TRBJ2-7,CASNAPGGYYEQYF,TGTGCCAGCAACGCCCCGGGGGGTTACTACGAGCAGTACTTC
many,TRBV29-1,NA,TRBJ1-4,CSVDSGQGGEKLFF,TGCAGCGTTGATAGCGGGCAGGGCGGGGAAAAACTGTTTTTT
NA,TRBV15,TRBD1,TRBJ1-6,CATSLDRALPLHF,TGTGCCACCAGCCTTGACAGGGCCTTACCCCTCCACTTT
NA,TRBV19,TRBD1,TRBJ1-5,CASSPGTGVDQPQHF,TGTGCCAGTAGTCCCGGGACAGGGGTTGATCAGCCCCAGCATTTT
NA,TRBV12-3/TRBV12-4,TRBD1,TRBJ1-1,CASIRGQGEAFF,TGTGCCAGCATCAGGGGACAGGGGGAAGCTTTCTTT
once,TRBV29-1,TRBD2,TRBJ2-5,CSVEAGAQYF,TGCAGCGTTGAGGCGGGAGCCCAGTACTTC
NA,TRBV25-1,NA,TRBJ1-2,CASSPQRYYGYTF,TGTGCCAGCTCACCGCAGAGATACTATGGCTACACCTTC
many,TRBV2,NA,TRBJ2-7,CASSVQRAYEQYF,TGTGCCAGCAGTGTCCAGCGGGCCTACGAGCAGTACTTC
many,TRBV29-1,TRBD1,TRBJ2-7,CSALGTGSREQYF,TGCAGCGCCTTAGGGACAGGCAGTCGAGAGCAGTACTTC
many,TRBV7-2,NA,TRBJ2-5,CASSQRSTGPGTQYF,TGTGCCAGCAGCCAAAGGTCCACCGGCCCCGGGACCCAGTACTTC
few,TRBV24-1,NA,TRBJ1-3,CATSDPTGRRNTIYF,TGTGCCACCAGTGATCCGACAGGTAGACGAAACACCATATATTTT
NA,TRBV10-2,TRBD1,TRBJ2-6,CASSLKGQGQAGANVLTF,TGTGCCAGCAGTCTTAAGGGACAGGGACAAGCTGGGGCCAACGTCCTGACTTTC
few,TRBV6-1,NA,TRBJ2-7,CASSAYTGEQYF,TGTGCCAGCAGTGCATACACAGGCGAGCAGTACTTC
NA,TRBV25-1,NA,TRBJ1-2,CASSEVGLRGYTF,TGTGCCAGCAGTGAAGTGGGCCTCCGGGGCTACACCTTC
many,TRBV7-8,NA,TRBJ1-1,CASSREPWDTEAFF,TGTGCCAGCAGCCGGGAACCTTGGGACACTGAAGCTTTCTTT
NA,TRBV10-3,NA,TRBJ1-2,CASSFSPWEVNGYTF,TGTGCCAGCAGTTTCTCTCCGTGGGAGGTAAATGGCTACACCTTC
NA,TRBV7-9,TRBD1,TRBJ2-7,CASSLQGFHEQYF,TGTGCCAGCAGCCTACAGGGGTTCCACGAGCAGTACTTC
many,TRBV29-1,NA,TRBJ1-2,CSLRGSYGYTF,TGCAGTTTAAGAGGGTCCTATGGCTACACCTTC
few,TRBV12-5,NA,TRBJ1-2,CASGQQGYGYTF,TGTGCTAGTGGCCAACAGGGCTATGGCTACACCTTC
NA,TRBV20-1,NA,TRBJ1-1,CSAVRQTDFEAFF,TGCAGTGCTGTCCGACAGACTGATTTCGAAGCTTTCTTT
few,TRBV10-3,NA,TRBJ1-1,CASSAWGQDTEAFF,TGTGCCAGCAGTGCCTGGGGGCAGGACACTGAAGCTTTCTTT
NA,TRBV15,NA,TRBJ1-6,CATSRGAQIYNSPLHF,TGTGCCACCAGCAGGGGGGCACAGATCTATAATTCACCCCTCCACTTT
NA,TRBV7-3,NA,TRBJ1-3,CASSLVPALSGNTIYF,TGTGCCAGCAGCTTAGTCCCAGCGCTCTCTGGAAACACCATATATTTT
NA,TRBV24-1,TRBD1,TRBJ2-7,CAIGQGGHEQYF,TGTGCCATAGGACAGGGGGGCCACGAGCAGTACTTC
many,TRBV29-1,NA,TRBJ1-1,CSVARGVSTEAFF,TGCAGCGTTGCCCGCGGAGTTAGCACTGAAGCTTTCTTT
NA,TRBV19,TRBD1,TRBJ2-2,CASSDRERTGELFF,TGTGCCAGTAGTGACAGGGAGAGGACCGGGGAGCTGTTTTTT
many,TRBV10-3,NA,TRBJ2-7,CAISDPAKGGEQYF,TGTGCCATCAGTGACCCGGCGAAAGGAGGCGAGCAGTACTTC
few,TRBV2,NA,TRBJ1-5,CASTFNLQGLSNQPQHF,TGTGCCAGCACTTTTAATCTACAGGGCCTTAGCAATCAGCCCCAGCATTTT
NA,TRBV7-8,TRBD1,TRBJ2-6,CASSLTSGGASGANVLTF,TGTGCCAGCAGCTTAACTTCAGGGGGCGCCTCTGGGGCCAACGTCCTGACTTTC
many,TRBV25-1,NA,TRBJ1-4,CASSEYLSPHSEKLFF,TGTGCCAGCAGTGAATATTTGAGCCCACATTCGGAAAAACTGTTTTTT
many,TRBV2,NA,TRBJ2-7,CASSRTAEAYEQYF,TGTGCCAGCAGTAGGACAGCGGAGGCCTACGAGCAGTACTTC
NA,TRBV5-1,TRBD2,TRBJ2-7,CASSLQAGEQYF,TGCGCCAGCAGCTTGCAAGCGGGGGAGCAGTACTTC
few,TRBV11-2,TRBD2,TRBJ2-7,CASSPGGESYEQYF,TGTGCCAGCAGTCCGGGGGGGGAGAGCTACGAGCAGTACTTC
NA,TRBV7-2,TRBD2,TRBJ2-5,CASSFIAGGPLGKTQYF,TGTGCCAGCAGTTTTATAGCGGGAGGGCCTCTCGGGAAGACCCAGTACTTC
NA,TRBV12-5,NA,TRBJ1-2,CASDRRGNYGYTF,TGTGCTAGTGATCGACGGGGCAACTATGGCTACACCTTC
NA,TRBV7-4,NA,TRBJ1-1,CASSLAGRATEAFF,TGTGCCAGCAGCTTAGCAGGTCGTGCCACTGAAGCTTTCTTT
many,TRBV7-3,NA,TRBJ1-1,CASSLVPGNTEAFF,TGTGCCAGCAGCTTAGTTCCAGGGAACACTGAAGCTTTCTTT
NA,TRBV7-2,NA,TRBJ2-5,CASSLGGEAQYF,TGTGCCAGCAGCTTAGGCGGGGAGGCCCAGTACTTC
few,TRBV6-5,NA,TRBJ1-4,CASSYISTNEKLFF,TGTGCCAGCAGTTACATCTCAACTAATGAAAAACTGTTTTTT
many,TRBV14,NA,TRBJ1-2,CASSQVQGGGYTF,TGTGCCAGCAGCCAAGTCCAGGGCGGCGGCTACACCTTC
NA,TRBV5-4,TRBD2,TRBJ2-5,CASSWGTNSVSPQYF,TGTGCCAGCAGCTGGGGGACTAACTCCGTGTCGCCCCAGTACTTC
NA,TRBV2,NA,TRBJ1-2,CASSVTGTSDGYTF,TGTGCCAGCAGTGTAACCGGGACGAGTGATGGCTACACCTTC
NA,TRBV29-1,NA,TRBJ2-7,CSGQANSYEQYF,TGCAGCGGACAGGCCAACTCCTACGAGCAGTACTTC